The rows below give T cell receptor beta chains drawn from one sample of a study of T cell repertoires in cytomegalovirus infection. A single record per CDR3 protein comes from TCRdb applying MiXCR to the reads. In the table there are hundreds of thousands of distinct CDR3 sequences, approximately 24% of which are singletons. The sequenced sample consisted of CD8+ T cells from PBMCs. Receptors were obtained from a human donor in good health (CMV status not recorded). Some clones in this sample may be carry-over from other donors' samples. CDR3s include the opening cysteine and the closing phenylalanine or tryptophan. Fields, in order: V gene, CDR3 protein.

TRBV28 | CASSLRSASTDTQYF
TRBV28 | CASRDDGDEQFF
TRBV6-1 | CASTWVRGAEDEQFF
TRBV7-8 | CASRTESGGPYTQYF
TRBV10-1 | CASTSGTYNEQFF
TRBV27 | CASSLYPNQPQHF
TRBV6-6 | CAKWRDGSSYNEQFF
TRBV7-6 | CASSPTPGEETQYF
TRBV12-3/TRBV12-4 | CASSFGSGADTQYF
TRBV7-6 | CASSLELLRMNEQFF
TRBV4-1 | CASSQVPANTEAFF
TRBV12-3/TRBV12-4 | CASSLNYRFLNQPQHF
TRBV7-8 | CASSLATGGVDTQYF
TRBV11-3 | CASSLTPPDTQYF
TRBV7-6 | CASSAEATDTQYF
TRBV29-1 | CSAVDTGELFF
TRBV20-1 | CSAITEGYGYTF
TRBV20-1 | CSASRSGEYNEQFF
TRBV27 | CASSSTGGDLGYTF
TRBV11-3 | CASSPRQGLYNEQFF
TRBV6-6 | CASSYSITDLKYGYTF
TRBV7-9 | CASSFKPTDEQFF
TRBV18 | CASSPWSPNQGPRRPQHF
TRBV7-8 | CASSPLVGETQYF
TRBV20-1 | CSARVERLRYDQFF
TRBV10-3 | CASRALVGPTDTQYF
TRBV25-1 | CASSWANTDTQYF
TRBV28 | CASSLGVRGATNEQFF
TRBV7-9 | CASIAGGGTDTQYF
TRBV27 | CASTPGGGTDTQYF
TRBV7-2 | CASSRTGQGARNALVRNTIYF
TRBV13 | CASSLPSESGGAINEQFF
TRBV28 | CASSGRGRNIQYF
TRBV4-1 | CASSQDEGTYTDTQYF
TRBV28 | CASSFRRTGVDQYF
TRBV27 | CASSPNMGLAGNTGELFF
TRBV7-9 | CASSPSGFNEQFF
TRBV5-1 | CASRPGAGMYSGNTIYF
TRBV6-2/TRBV6-3 | CASVGQGPEQFF
TRBV12-3/TRBV12-4 | CASTRGRGQDQYF
TRBV10-3 | CAISESTPDQRGYTF
TRBV14 | CASSQTESSYNEQFF
TRBV20-1 | CSAGTSSEVNYGYTF
TRBV20-1 | CSASKGVLSQPQHF
TRBV6-8 | CASSYSKWGLETQYF
TRBV28 | CANDRGGADTQYF
TRBV29-1 | CSVGPGQGYEQYF
TRBV5-1 | CASSSTSSGGAYNEQFF
TRBV24-1 | CATSDWTGANTGELFF